A single sample gave rise to the 2 T cell receptor beta chains below, sequenced in a study of blood T cell repertoires in COVID-19. Profiled with immunoSEQ multiplex PCR; TCRdb holds only in-frame clones, not every one. The repertoire holds about 68,000 clones, with approximately 88% as singletons. The sequenced sample was peripheral blood. Receptors were obtained from a man between 50 and 59 years old with active COVID-19.

J is TRBJ2-6 and V is TRBV11-2; maybe TRBD1 (5 bases). V lost 1 base and J lost 4, with 11 bases in between. Germline V gene data show CDR1 as SGHAT and CDR2 as FQNNGV. The CDR3 sequence is 16 residues long. CDR3 sequence: CASSLASPGGANVLTF. The CDR3, as DNA: TGTGCCAGCAGCTTAGCGTCCCCAGGGGGGGCCAACGTCCTGACTTTC.

The J gene is TRBJ2-3, the V gene TRBV2; 8 positions match TRBD2. The CDR3 totals 15 residues. Germline CDR1 reads SNHLY; CDR2 reads FYNNEI. V gave up 6 bases and J gave up 3 bases; unmatched junction bases: 8. The CDR3 loop reads CASRDGLAETDTQYF. The CDR3, as DNA: TGTGCCAGCAGGGACGGACTAGCTGAAACAGATACGCAGTATTTT.